This T cell receptor (beta chain) appears in the sequencing data of a study of blood T cell repertoires in COVID-19. Study as a whole: Acute and convalescent COVID-19 specimens originated in the United States, Italy and Spain.

Germline-derived CDR1 and CDR2 are LNHDA and SQIVND (reference sequence). The CDR3 has 17 residues. The trim removed 1 base at V and 6 bases at J, leaving 12 bases unmatched. The data were produced by immunoSEQ multiplex PCR, yet TCRdb's version contains in-frame clones alone and is incomplete. The sample records roughly 250,000 clones, 80% to 90% being singletons. The V gene is TRBV19, the J gene TRBJ2-7, with 10 positions matching TRBD1. Sample: peripheral blood. The clonotype comes from a man aged 25 to 45 with acute or convalescent COVID-19. CDR3 loop: CASSIAPRQGARTEQYF. CDR3 DNA: TGTGCCAGTAGTATAGCCCCCCGACAGGGGGCGCGAACCGAGCAGTACTTC.